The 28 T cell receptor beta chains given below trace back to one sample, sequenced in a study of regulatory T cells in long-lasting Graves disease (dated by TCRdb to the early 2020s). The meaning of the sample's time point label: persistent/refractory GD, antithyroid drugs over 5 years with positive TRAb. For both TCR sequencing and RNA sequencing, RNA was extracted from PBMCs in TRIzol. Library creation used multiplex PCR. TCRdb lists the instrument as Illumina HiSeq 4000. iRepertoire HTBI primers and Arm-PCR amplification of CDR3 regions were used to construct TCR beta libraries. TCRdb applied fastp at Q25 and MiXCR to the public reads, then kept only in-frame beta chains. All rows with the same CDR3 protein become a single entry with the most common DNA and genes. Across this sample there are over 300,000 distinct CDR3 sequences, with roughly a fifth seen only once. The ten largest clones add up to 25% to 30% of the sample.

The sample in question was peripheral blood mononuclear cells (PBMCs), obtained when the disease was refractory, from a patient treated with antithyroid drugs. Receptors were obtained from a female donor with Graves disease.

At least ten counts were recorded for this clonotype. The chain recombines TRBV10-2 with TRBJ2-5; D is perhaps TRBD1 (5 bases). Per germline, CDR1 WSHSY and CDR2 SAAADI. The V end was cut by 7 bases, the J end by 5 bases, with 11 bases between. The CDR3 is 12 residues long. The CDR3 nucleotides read TGCGCCAGCAAGGACACCGGGGAGACCCAGTACTTC. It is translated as CASKDTGETQYF.

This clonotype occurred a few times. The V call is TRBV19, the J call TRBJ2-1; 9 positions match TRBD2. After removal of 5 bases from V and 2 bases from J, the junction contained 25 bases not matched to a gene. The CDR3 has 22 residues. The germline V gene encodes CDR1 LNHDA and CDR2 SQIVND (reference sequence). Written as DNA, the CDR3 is TGTGCCAGTAGTCGCCAACCCAACCTAGCGGGACTGGGGGTGTGGACCTACAATGAGCAGTTCTTC. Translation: CASSRQPNLAGLGVWTYNEQFF.

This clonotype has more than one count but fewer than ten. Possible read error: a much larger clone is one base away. This CDR3 reads CASSPRQGGEAYF. The CDR3 DNA reads TGTGCCAGCAGTCCCAGACAGGGTGGTGAAGCTTACTTT. The chain carries TRBV12-3 or TRBV12-4 and TRBJ1-1; 7 nucleotides line up with TRBD1. The CDR3 is 13 amino acids.

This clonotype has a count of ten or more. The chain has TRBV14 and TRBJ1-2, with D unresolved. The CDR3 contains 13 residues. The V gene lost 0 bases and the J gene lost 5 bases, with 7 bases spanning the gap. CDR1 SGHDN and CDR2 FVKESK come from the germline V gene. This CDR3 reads CASSQDPWYGYTF. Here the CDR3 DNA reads TGTGCCAGCAGCCAAGATCCGTGGTATGGCTACACCTTC.

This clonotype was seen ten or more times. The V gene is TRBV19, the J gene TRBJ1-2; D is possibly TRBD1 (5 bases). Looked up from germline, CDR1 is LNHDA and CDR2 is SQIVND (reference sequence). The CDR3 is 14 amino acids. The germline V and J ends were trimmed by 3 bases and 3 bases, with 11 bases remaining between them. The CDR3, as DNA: TGTGCCAGTAGTATCCGGGGGGGAGACTATGGCTACACCTTC. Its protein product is CASSIRGGDYGYTF.

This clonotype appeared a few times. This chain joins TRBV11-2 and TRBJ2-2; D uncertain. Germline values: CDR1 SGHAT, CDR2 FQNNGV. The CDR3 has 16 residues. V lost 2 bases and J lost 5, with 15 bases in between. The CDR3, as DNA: TGTGCCAGCAGCTTAAATCGAGGACCTCGGACCGGGGAGCTGTTTTTT. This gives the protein CASSLNRGPRTGELFF.

The CDR3: CASSHVQGYEQYF. The CDR3 DNA is TGTGCCAGCAGCCATGTCCAGGGGTACGAGCAGTACTTC. V gene TRBV11-2 combines with J gene TRBJ2-7, with a possible D match to TRBD1 (6 bases). The germline V and J ends were trimmed by 5 bases and 4 bases, with 12 bases remaining between them. CDR3 size: 13 residues. CDR1 and CDR2 from the germline V gene are SGHAT and FQNNGV.

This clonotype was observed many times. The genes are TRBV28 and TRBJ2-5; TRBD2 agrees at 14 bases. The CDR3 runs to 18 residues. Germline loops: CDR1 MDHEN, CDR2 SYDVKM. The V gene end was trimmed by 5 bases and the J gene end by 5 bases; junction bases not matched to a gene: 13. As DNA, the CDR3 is TGTGCCAGCAGTAATTTTCCCGGGACTAGCGGGAGATTGGAGACCCAGTACTTC. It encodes CASSNFPGTSGRLETQYF.

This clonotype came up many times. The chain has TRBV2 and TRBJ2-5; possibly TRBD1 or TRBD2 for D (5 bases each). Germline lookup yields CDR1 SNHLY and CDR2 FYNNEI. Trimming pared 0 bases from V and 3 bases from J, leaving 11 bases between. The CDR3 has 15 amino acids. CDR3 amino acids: CASSEAGDSEETQYF. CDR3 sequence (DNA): TGTGCCAGCAGTGAAGCGGGAGACAGTGAAGAGACCCAGTACTTC.

The CDR3 DNA follows: TGTGCCAGCAGCTTGGGGCAGAGCGATGGCTACACCTTC. It is translated as CASSLGQSDGYTF. V is TRBV7-9 and J is TRBJ1-2; D is possibly TRBD1 (5 bases). This CDR3 has 13 amino acids. Per the germline V gene, CDR1 is SEHNR and CDR2 is FQNEAQ (reference sequence). The ends were cut back, 3 bases at V and 6 bases at J, with 11 bases in the middle.

CDR3 region: CASSFLNTGELFF. The CDR3 DNA is TGTGCCAGCAGCTTTTTGAACACCGGGGAGCTGTTTTTT. The rearrangement joins TRBV5-5 to TRBJ2-2, with D uncertain. The CDR3 totals 13 residues. V was trimmed by 2 bases and J by 1 base, leaving 3 bases between them. Per the germline V gene, CDR1 is SGHKS and CDR2 is YYEKEE (reference sequence).

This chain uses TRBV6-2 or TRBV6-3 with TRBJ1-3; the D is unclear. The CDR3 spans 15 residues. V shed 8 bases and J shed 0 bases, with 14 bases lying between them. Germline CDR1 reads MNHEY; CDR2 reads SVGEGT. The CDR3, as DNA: TGTGCCAGCTCCGGGAGCTCTTACTCTGGAAACACCATATATTTT. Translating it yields CASSGSSYSGNTIYF.

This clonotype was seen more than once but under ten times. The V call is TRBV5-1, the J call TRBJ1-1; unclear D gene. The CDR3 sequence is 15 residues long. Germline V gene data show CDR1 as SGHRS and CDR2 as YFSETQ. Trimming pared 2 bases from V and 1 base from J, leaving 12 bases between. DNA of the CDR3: TGCGCCAGCAGCTTCGCCCTCACTAGGAACACTGAAGCTTTCTTT. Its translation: CASSFALTRNTEAFF.

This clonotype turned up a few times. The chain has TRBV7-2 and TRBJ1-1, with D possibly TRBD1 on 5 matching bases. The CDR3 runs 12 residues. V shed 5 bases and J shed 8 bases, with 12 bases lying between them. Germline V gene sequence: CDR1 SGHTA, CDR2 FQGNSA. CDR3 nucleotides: TGTGCCAGCAGCCAAGGGGAGGGAGAAGCTTTCTTT. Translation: CASSQGEGEAFF.

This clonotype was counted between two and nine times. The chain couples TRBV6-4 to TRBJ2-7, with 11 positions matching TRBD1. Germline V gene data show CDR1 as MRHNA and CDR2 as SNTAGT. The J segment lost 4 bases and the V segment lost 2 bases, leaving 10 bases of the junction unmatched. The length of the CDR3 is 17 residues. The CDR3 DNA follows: TGTGCCAGCAGTGACCAGAACCGGGACAGGGGGTTTTACGAGCAGTACTTC. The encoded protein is CASSDQNRDRGFYEQYF.

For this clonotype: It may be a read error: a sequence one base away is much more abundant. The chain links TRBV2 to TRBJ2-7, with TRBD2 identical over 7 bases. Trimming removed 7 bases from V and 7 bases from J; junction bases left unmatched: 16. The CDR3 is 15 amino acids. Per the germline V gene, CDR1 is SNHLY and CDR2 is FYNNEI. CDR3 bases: TGTGCCAGCAAAGAGGCTAGCGGTAATTACAATGAGCAGTACTTC. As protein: CASKEASGNYNEQYF.

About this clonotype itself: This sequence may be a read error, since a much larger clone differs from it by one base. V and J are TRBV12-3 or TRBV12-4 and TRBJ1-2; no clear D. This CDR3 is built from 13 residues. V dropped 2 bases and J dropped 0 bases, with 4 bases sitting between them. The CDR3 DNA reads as TGTGCCAGCAGTTTACAGGCTAACTATGGCTACACCTTC. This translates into CASSLQANYGYTF.

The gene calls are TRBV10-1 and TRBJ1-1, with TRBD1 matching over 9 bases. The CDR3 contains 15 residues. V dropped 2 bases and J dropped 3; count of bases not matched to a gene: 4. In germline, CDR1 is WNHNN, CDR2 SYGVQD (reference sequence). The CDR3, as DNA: TGCGCCAGCAGTGAGACGGGACAGGGAGACACTGAAGCTTTCTTT. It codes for CASSETGQGDTEAFF.

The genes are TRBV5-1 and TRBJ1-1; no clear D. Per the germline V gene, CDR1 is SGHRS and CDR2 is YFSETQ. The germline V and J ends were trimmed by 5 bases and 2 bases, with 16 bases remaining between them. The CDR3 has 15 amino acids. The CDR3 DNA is TGCGCCAGCAGGCCCCCGGTTCAAGGCAACACTGAAGCTTTCTTT. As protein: CASRPPVQGNTEAFF.

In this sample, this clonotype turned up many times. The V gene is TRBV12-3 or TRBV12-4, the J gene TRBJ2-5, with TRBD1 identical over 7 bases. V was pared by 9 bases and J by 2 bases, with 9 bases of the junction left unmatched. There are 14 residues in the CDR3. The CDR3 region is CASRRGGQQETQYF. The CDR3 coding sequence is TGTGCCAGTCGACGAGGGGGACAGCAAGAGACCCAGTACTTC.

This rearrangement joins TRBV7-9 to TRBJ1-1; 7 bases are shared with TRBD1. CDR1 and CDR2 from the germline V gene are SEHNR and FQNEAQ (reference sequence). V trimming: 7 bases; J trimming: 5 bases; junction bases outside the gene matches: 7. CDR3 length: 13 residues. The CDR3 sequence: CASNREQGTEAFF. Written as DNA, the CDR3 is TGTGCCAGCAACCGGGAACAGGGGACTGAAGCTTTCTTT.

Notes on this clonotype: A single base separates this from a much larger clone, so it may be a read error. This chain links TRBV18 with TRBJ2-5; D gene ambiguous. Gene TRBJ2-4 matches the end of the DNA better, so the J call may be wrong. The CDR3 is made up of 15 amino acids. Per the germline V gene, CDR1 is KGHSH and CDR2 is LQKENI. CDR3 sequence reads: CANSPPELAKNIQYF. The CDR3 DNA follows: TGTGCCAACTCACCACCCGAGTTGGCCAAAAACATTCAGTACTTC.

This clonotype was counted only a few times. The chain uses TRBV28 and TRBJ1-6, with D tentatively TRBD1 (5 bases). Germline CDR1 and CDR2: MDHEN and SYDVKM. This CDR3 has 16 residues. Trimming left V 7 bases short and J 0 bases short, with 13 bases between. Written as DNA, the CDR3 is TGTGCCAGCAAGATCGGGGGTAGCTCCTATAATTCACCCCTCCACTTT. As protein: CASKIGGSSYNSPLHF.

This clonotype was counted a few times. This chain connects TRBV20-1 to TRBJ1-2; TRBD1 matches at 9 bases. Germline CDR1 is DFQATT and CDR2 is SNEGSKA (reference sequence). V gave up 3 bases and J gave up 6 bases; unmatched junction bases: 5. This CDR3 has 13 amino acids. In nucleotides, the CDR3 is TGCAGTGCTAGGCCCGGGACAGGGAATGGCTACACCTTC. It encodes CSARPGTGNGYTF.

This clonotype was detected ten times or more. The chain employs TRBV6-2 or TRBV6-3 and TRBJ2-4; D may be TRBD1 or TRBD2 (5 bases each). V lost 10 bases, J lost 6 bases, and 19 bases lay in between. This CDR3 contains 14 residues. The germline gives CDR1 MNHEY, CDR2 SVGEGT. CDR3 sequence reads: CATDRGDAGNIQYF. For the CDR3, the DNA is TGTGCCACCGACCGAGGGGATGCTGGAAACATTCAGTACTTC.

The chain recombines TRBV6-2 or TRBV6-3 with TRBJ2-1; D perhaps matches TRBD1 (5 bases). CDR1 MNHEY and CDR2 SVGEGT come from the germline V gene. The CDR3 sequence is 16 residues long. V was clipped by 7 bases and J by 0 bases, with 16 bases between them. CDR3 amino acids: CASTPTGRVSYNEQFF. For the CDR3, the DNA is TGTGCCAGCACCCCGACTGGCAGGGTCTCCTACAATGAGCAGTTCTTC.

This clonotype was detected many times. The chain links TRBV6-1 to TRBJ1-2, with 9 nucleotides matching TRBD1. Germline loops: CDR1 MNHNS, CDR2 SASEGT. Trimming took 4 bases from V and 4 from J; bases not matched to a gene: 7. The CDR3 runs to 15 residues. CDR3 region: CASSAGDRAGYGYTF. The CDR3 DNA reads TGTGCCAGCAGTGCCGGGGACAGGGCGGGCTATGGCTACACCTTC.

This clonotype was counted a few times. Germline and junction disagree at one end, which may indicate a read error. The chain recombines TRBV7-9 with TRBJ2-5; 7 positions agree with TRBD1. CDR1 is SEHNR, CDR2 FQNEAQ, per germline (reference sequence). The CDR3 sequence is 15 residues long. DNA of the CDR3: TGTGCCAACAGCAGCCGACAGGGTAGACAAGAGACCCAGTACTTC. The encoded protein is CANSSRQGRQETQYF.